The 16 T cell receptor beta chains below all came from one sample that was sequenced in a study of blood T cell repertoires in COVID-19. Some clones are missing from TCRdb's copy, which holds only in-frame ones; the method was immunoSEQ multiplex PCR. This table has some 230,000 clones, roughly nine tenths appearing once. Sequencing input: PBMCs or T cells enriched from blood (not recorded which). The receptors originated from a woman aged 18-29 years in a cohort exposed to, infected with or recovered from COVID-19 (not recorded which).

The V call is TRBV15, the J call TRBJ2-1, with 11 bases aligning to TRBD2. Trimming took 8 bases from V and 3 from J; bases not matched to a gene: 6. The CDR3 is 15 amino acids. CDR1 and CDR2 from the germline V gene are LNHNV and YYDKDF (reference sequence). CDR3 loop: CATVEGTSGYNEQFF. Here the CDR3 DNA reads TGTGCCACCGTAGAGGGGACTAGCGGCTACAATGAGCAGTTCTTC.

The rearrangement links TRBV19 to TRBJ2-1, with D maybe TRBD1 (5 bases). The CDR3 runs 13 residues. V dropped 6 bases and J dropped 4 bases, with 10 bases sitting between them. CDR1 and CDR2 (germline): LNHDA, SQIVND (reference sequence). This CDR3 is CASSRVEYNEQFF. CDR3 nucleotides: TGTGCCAGTAGCAGGGTTGAGTACAATGAGCAGTTCTTC.

The chain recombines TRBV4-1 with TRBJ1-2; 8 positions match TRBD1. The length of the CDR3 is 15 residues. Germline lookup yields CDR1 MGHRA and CDR2 YSYEKL. The trim removed 7 bases at V and 8 bases at J, leaving 15 bases unmatched. The CDR3 spells CASKRQGAQFGGYTF. CDR3 DNA sequence: TGCGCCAGCAAAAGGCAGGGGGCACAATTTGGGGGCTACACCTTC.

This chain connects TRBV27 to TRBJ2-7, with a tentative D call TRBD2 (6 bases). The CDR3 extends over 14 amino acids. Trimming took off 0 bases at V and 1 base at J, with 7 bases between the two ends. The germline V gene encodes CDR1 MNHEY and CDR2 SMNVEV (reference sequence). Here the CDR3 reads CASSLSGSSYEQYF. Written as DNA, the CDR3 is TGTGCCAGCAGTTTATCCGGGAGTTCCTACGAGCAGTACTTC.

The chain employs TRBV19 and TRBJ1-1; tentative D call: TRBD1 (5 bases). Trimming removed 3 bases from V and 3 bases from J, with 14 bases in between. The CDR3 consists of 15 residues. Germline lookup yields CDR1 LNHDA and CDR2 SQIVND (reference sequence). This CDR3 reads CASSIAVWGDTEAFF. The CDR3 nucleotides read TGTGCCAGTAGTATCGCGGTTTGGGGGGACACTGAAGCTTTCTTT.

The V call is TRBV7-9, the J call TRBJ1-1; D is ambiguous. CDR1 is SEHNR and CDR2 is FQNEAQ in the germline V gene (reference sequence). This CDR3 has 16 amino acids. V was shortened by 7 bases and J by 1 base, with 19 bases between the two germline ends. The chain's CDR3 is CASIGDLGGWNTEAFF. The CDR3 DNA reads TGTGCCAGCATCGGGGATCTTGGCGGATGGAACACTGAAGCTTTCTTT. Looking up the rest from reference TRBV7-9 and TRBJ1-1 gives the full variable domain: DTGVSQNPRHKITKRGQNVTFRCDPISEHNRLYWYRQTLGQGPEFLTYFQNEAQLEKSRLLSDRFSAERPKGSFSTLEIQRTEQGDSAMYLCASIGDLGGWNTEAFFGQGTRLTVV.

CDR3 nucleotide sequence: TGTGCCACTAGCGGGAGTGGCACAGATACGCAGTATTTT. This sequence encodes CATSGSGTDTQYF. The chain recombines TRBV2 with TRBJ2-3; 10 bases line up with TRBD2. The V and J ends lost 10 bases and 1 base, in that order; junction bases with no gene match: 2. The length of the CDR3 is 13 residues. Per germline, CDR1 SNHLY and CDR2 FYNNEI.

The rearrangement links TRBV14 to TRBJ2-1, with TRBD1 matching over 10 bases. The CDR3 is 15 amino acids. Germline CDR1 SGHDN, CDR2 FVKESK. V dropped 4 bases and J dropped 3; count of bases not matched to a gene: 3. Here the CDR3 reads CASSRDRGFYNEQFF. The CDR3 region has the DNA TGTGCCAGCAGCCGGGACAGGGGCTTCTACAATGAGCAGTTCTTC.

The chain links TRBV10-3 to TRBJ2-7; 8 bases agree with TRBD2. Germline CDR1 and CDR2: ENHRY and SYGVKD. The V and J ends lost 1 base and 2 bases, in that order; junction bases with no gene match: 1. The CDR3 totals 14 residues. This chain's CDR3 is CAISEFSGTYEQYF. In DNA form, the CDR3 reads TGTGCCATCAGTGAGTTTAGCGGGACCTACGAGCAGTACTTC.

J is TRBJ1-2 and V is TRBV19; the D gene is possibly TRBD1 (5 bases). CDR1 and CDR2 (germline): LNHDA, SQIVND (reference sequence). Trimming pared 7 bases from V and 3 bases from J, leaving 15 bases between. The CDR3 contains 14 residues. The CDR3 region is CASTTAGKDYGYTF. The CDR3 DNA reads TGTGCCAGTACCACCGCAGGGAAGGACTATGGCTACACCTTC.

This clone was detected a few times. This chain connects TRBV27 to TRBJ2-2, with 11 bases fitting TRBD2. The CDR3 covers 16 residues. Germline V gene sequence: CDR1 MNHEY, CDR2 SMNVEV (reference sequence). The V segment lost 1 base and the J segment 6 bases; nucleotides outside the gene matches: 4. The CDR3 bases are TGTGCCAGCAGTTTATTAGGTAGCGGGAGGGCCGGGGAGCTGTTTTTT. This encodes CASSLLGSGRAGELFF.

The rearrangement links TRBV7-3 to TRBJ2-1, with D possibly TRBD2 on 6 matching bases. CDR3 length: 15 residues. Trimming took 5 bases from V and 5 from J, leaving 16 bases between them. Looked up from germline, CDR1 is SGHTA and CDR2 is FQGTGA. Written as DNA, the CDR3 is TGTGCCAGCAGCCTCCTCCTTGGGGGGAACAATGAGCAGTTCTTC. Amino acid sequence: CASSLLLGGNNEQFF.

The gene calls are TRBV7-8 and TRBJ1-2; D unresolved. The V and J ends lost 2 bases and 4 bases respectively, with 20 bases between them. The CDR3 has 17 residues. From germline, CDR1 is SGHVS and CDR2 FQNEAQ. CDR3 protein: CASSLNRNSLPFYGYTF. CDR3 DNA sequence: TGTGCCAGCAGCTTAAATCGAAACAGCCTACCTTTCTATGGCTACACCTTC.

The chain employs TRBV7-3 and TRBJ1-1; TRBD1 matches 7 bases. V shed 5 bases, J shed 1 base, and the junction held 4 bases outside the gene matches. CDR1 is SGHTA, CDR2 FQGTGA, per germline. The CDR3 sequence is 14 residues long. CDR3 residues: CASSRTGTNTEAFF. CDR3 nucleotide sequence: TGTGCCAGCAGCCGGACAGGAACGAACACTGAAGCTTTCTTT.

This rearrangement joins TRBV4-1 to TRBJ2-7, with a weak D call TRBD2 (5 bases). Germline V gene data show CDR1 as MGHRA and CDR2 as YSYEKL. The CDR3 extends over 15 amino acids. Trimming cost V 0 bases and J 2 bases, with 11 bases left between them. CDR3 sequence (DNA): TGCGCCAGCAGCCAAGATTTCAGAGGGCCCTACGAGCAGTACTTC. It yields the protein CASSQDFRGPYEQYF.

The chain employs TRBV6-4 and TRBJ2-3; 10 bases align to TRBD2. The CDR3 is 15 amino acids. Germline CDR1 and CDR2: MRHNA and SNTAGT. Trimming removed 6 bases from V and 2 bases from J; junction bases left unmatched: 5. The CDR3 reads CASSPGTSDTDTQYF. The CDR3 DNA follows: TGTGCCAGCAGCCCCGGGACTAGCGACACAGATACGCAGTATTTT.